The clone carrying this T cell receptor (beta chain) was observed a few times. No antigen is known for it. Generation of TCR cDNA used 5'RACE template switching (which added a universal primer site and UMIs). One entry per CDR3 protein results from TCRdb running MiXCR on the 5' RACE reads. This repertoire shows around 610,000 distinct CDR3 sequences, less than 15% found once; its top ten account for 11% to 15%. Per germline, CDR1 KGHDR and CDR2 SFDVKD. The CDR3 covers 17 residues. Trimming pared 4 bases from V and 1 base from J, leaving 17 bases between. The sample comes from a study of T cells after yellow fever vaccination. Regarding the study as a whole: Once the booster was given, most primary-vaccination clones reappeared, at approximately 97% for CD4 and roughly 85% for CD8. On re-exposure, the response was weaker but peaked faster, at day 5 versus 15. The bulk population could contribute abundant contaminating clonotypes to FACS-sorted repertoires.

This rearrangement joins TRBV24-1 to TRBJ2-3; D is unresolved. This TCR was sampled from a man aged 30 to 39 who received the YFV17D yellow fever vaccine. Sample: PBMCs, taken on the day of the yellow fever booster vaccination. The CDR3 DNA follows: TGTGCCACCAGTGACCCCCGAGGCGGTGGAGGCACAGATACGCAGTATTTT. It encodes CATSDPRGGGGTDTQYF.